This T cell receptor (beta chain) was found in a study of T-cell reconstitution after alpha-beta-depleted transplantation in children. Study outcomes and limitations: Expanded graft clones, several hundred of them, were reportedly the source of alpha-beta T cells about two months after transplant.

Unique molecular identifiers featured in how the TCRbeta library was prepared. TCRdb reprocessed the PCR reads with MiXCR, giving one entry per CDR3 protein. The data hold about 70,000 distinct CDR3 sequences, with about a tenth observed a single time. Note on this clonotype: Its antigen remains unknown.

The TCR was taken from a boy under 18 with acute myeloid leukemia, due to receive a stem cell transplant. The sample here was PBMCs, taken before TCRalphabeta/CD19-depleted stem cell transplant.

Written as DNA, the CDR3 is TGTGCCAGCAGCTTAGGTTTGGCCAACGTCCTGACTTTC. Protein product: CASSLGLANVLTF. The gene calls are TRBV11-2 and TRBJ2-6; no definite D call. This CDR3 region has 13 residues. V was pared by 1 base and J by 6 bases, with 4 bases between. In germline, CDR1 is SGHAT, CDR2 FQNNGV. The complete variable domain, with remaining parts taken from reference TRBV11-2 and TRBJ2-6, reads EAGVAQSPRYKIIEKRQSVAFWCNPISGHATLYWYQQILGQGPKLLIQFQNNGVVDDSQLPKDRFSAERLKGVDSTLKIQPAKLEDSAVYLCASSLGLANVLTFGAGSRLTVL.